The 30 T cell receptor beta chains below all came from one sample that was sequenced in a study of T cell responses to AZD1222 COVID-19 vaccine. Assay: immunoSEQ multiplex PCR; the TCRdb copy retains only in-frame clones and omits some. The data show approximately 130,000 clones, 93% seen once. The input for sequencing was peripheral blood, taken on day 0 of AZD1222 vaccination. The receptors originated from an adult in good health.

The V gene is TRBV9, the J gene TRBJ1-6; 7 bases match TRBD1. CDR3 size: 15 residues. The V segment lost 3 bases and the J segment 6 bases; nucleotides outside the gene matches: 6. Germline values: CDR1 SGDLS, CDR2 YYNGEE. The CDR3 DNA follows: TGTGCCAGCAGCGCTAGACAGGGAGCTAATTCACCCCTCCACTTT. Residues: CASSARQGANSPLHF.

The chain combines TRBV2 with TRBJ1-2; D is ambiguous. CDR1 is SNHLY, CDR2 FYNNEI, per germline. The CDR3 runs 15 residues. Trimming shortened V by 6 bases and J by 4 bases, and 18 bases separated the two germline ends. In DNA, the CDR3 is TGTGCCAGCAGAAGGTGGACGGCCTCAGGCTATGGCTACACCTTC. Translated, it gives CASRRWTASGYGYTF. Variable domain in full (rest from reference TRBV2 and TRBJ1-2): EPEVTQTPSHQVTQMGQEVILRCVPISNHLYFYWYRQILGQKVEFLVSFYNNEISEKSEIFDDQFSVERPDGSNFTLKIRSTKLEDSAMYFCASRRWTASGYGYTFGSGTRLTVV.

In this sample, this clone turned up once. This chain uses TRBV11-1 with TRBJ2-1, with D possibly matching TRBD1 (5 bases). Trimming left V 3 bases short and J 6 bases short, with 9 bases between. Germline V CDR1 and CDR2: SGHAT, FQDESV (reference sequence). The length of the CDR3 is 13 residues. CDR3 region: CASSFTGTNEQFF. The CDR3 region has the DNA TGTGCCAGCAGCTTCACAGGTACCAATGAGCAGTTCTTC.

The V and J genes are TRBV27 and TRBJ2-2; D gene unclear. The CDR3 extends over 20 amino acids. Trimming removed 5 bases from V and 4 bases from J, with 29 bases in between. The germline V gene has CDR1 MNHEY and CDR2 SMNVEV (reference sequence). The CDR3 sequence is CASSATLGRSTNSSTGELFF. The CDR3 DNA follows: TGTGCCAGCAGTGCCACCCTAGGCAGGAGTACCAATTCGAGCACCGGGGAGCTGTTTTTT.

The chain uses TRBV2 and TRBJ2-1; maybe TRBD2 (5 bases). The V gene lost 11 bases and the J gene lost 10 bases, with 18 bases spanning the gap. There are 12 residues in the CDR3. Looked up from germline, CDR1 is SNHLY and CDR2 is FYNNEI. CDR3 bases: TGTGCCGCCTACAACGTATCGGGAGAGCAGTTCTTC. Encoded protein: CAAYNVSGEQFF. The full variable domain, completed using reference TRBV2 and TRBJ2-1, is EPEVTQTPSHQVTQMGQEVILRCVPISNHLYFYWYRQILGQKVEFLVSFYNNEISEKSEIFDDQFSVERPDGSNFTLKIRSTKLEDSAMYFCAAYNVSGEQFFGPGTRLTVL.

The rearrangement uses TRBV5-1 and TRBJ1-5; D gene ambiguous. The germline V gene encodes CDR1 SGHRS and CDR2 YFSETQ. Trimming cost V 5 bases and J 6 bases, with 15 bases left between them. The CDR3 is 14 amino acids. CDR3 in amino acids: CASSWTLGGQPQHF. The CDR3 DNA sequence: TGCGCCAGCAGTTGGACCCTTGGAGGTCAGCCCCAGCATTTT.

The genes are TRBV6-5 and TRBJ2-5; tentative D call: TRBD1 (5 bases). CDR3 length equals 13 residues. Trimming stripped 6 bases from V and 5 bases from J, with 13 bases between. Germline assignment: CDR1 MNHEY and CDR2 SVGAGI. CDR3: CASRRQRWETQYF. CDR3 DNA sequence: TGTGCCAGCAGGCGACAGAGATGGGAGACCCAGTACTTC.

This chain links TRBV6-1 with TRBJ1-5, with D possibly being TRBD1 (5 bases). Germline V gives CDR1 MNHNS, CDR2 SASEGT. V was pared by 1 base and J by 6 bases, with 10 bases between. This CDR3 spans 14 amino acids. Here the CDR3 DNA reads TGTGCCAGCAGTGAAGTGGCGGGGCTTCAGCCCCAGCATTTT. Translation gives CASSEVAGLQPQHF.

The J gene is TRBJ2-7, the V gene TRBV12-3 or TRBV12-4, with D unclear. The length of the CDR3 is 13 residues. V was cut by 3 bases and J by 0 bases, with 6 bases left in between. As DNA, the CDR3 is TGTGCCAGCAGTTTGACGGACTCCTACGAGCAGTACTTC. Its protein is CASSLTDSYEQYF.

This clone was counted between two and nine times. The J gene is TRBJ1-1, the V gene TRBV7-8, with D tentatively TRBD1 (5 bases). Trimming took off 1 base at V and 4 bases at J, with 16 bases between the two ends. Germline V lookup: CDR1 SGHVS, CDR2 FQNEAQ. The CDR3 extends over 16 amino acids. DNA for the CDR3: TGTGCCAGCAGCTTAGGGCCGCACGGGGCTGGCACTGAAGCTTTCTTT. Its translation: CASSLGPHGAGTEAFF.

This chain links TRBV2 with TRBJ2-1; TRBD2 is a possible D gene (5 bases). The germline V gene encodes CDR1 SNHLY and CDR2 FYNNEI. Trimming left V 4 bases short and J 0 bases short, with 16 bases between. CDR3 length: 17 residues. The CDR3 loop is CASSVPAAVGSYNEQFF. The CDR3 DNA reads as TGTGCCAGCAGTGTGCCCGCAGCGGTTGGCTCCTACAATGAGCAGTTCTTC. The variable domain in full, with the rest retrieved from reference TRBV2 and TRBJ2-1, is EPEVTQTPSHQVTQMGQEVILRCVPISNHLYFYWYRQILGQKVEFLVSFYNNEISEKSEIFDDQFSVERPDGSNFTLKIRSTKLEDSAMYFCASSVPAAVGSYNEQFFGPGTRLTVL.

There are a few counts of this clone. The CDR3 sequence: CASSSRAGEKLFF. CDR3 bases: TGTGCCAGCAGCTCCAGGGCCGGTGAAAAACTGTTTTTT. The J gene is TRBJ1-4, the V gene TRBV7-2, with D perhaps matching TRBD1 (5 bases). Germline CDR1 reads SGHTA; CDR2 reads FQGNSA. There are 13 residues in the CDR3. The V end lost 4 bases, the J end lost 7 bases, and 10 bases lay between the germline ends.

This chain joins TRBV20-1 and TRBJ1-1; no clear D gene. This CDR3 is 11 amino acids long. V gave up 3 bases and J gave up 6 bases, with 8 bases separating them. Germline V gives CDR1 DFQATT, CDR2 SNEGSKA (reference sequence). CDR3: CSARRASEAFF. Written as DNA, the CDR3 is TGCAGTGCTAGGAGGGCGTCTGAAGCTTTCTTT.

This chain links TRBV3-1 (or the pseudogene TRBV3-2) with TRBJ2-5; TRBD1 matches at 9 bases. V dropped 5 bases and J dropped 5; count of bases not matched to a gene: 3. Germline V gene sequence: CDR1 LGHDT, CDR2 YNNKEL (reference sequence). The CDR3 is 13 residues long. The DNA of the CDR3 is TGTGCCAGCAGCATACAGGGGGCCGAGACCCAGTACTTC. Residues: CASSIQGAETQYF.

The V and J genes are TRBV6-6 and TRBJ1-1; D ambiguous. The CDR3 runs to 15 residues. V was cut by 5 bases and J by 1 base, with 14 bases left in between. Germline V lookup: CDR1 MNHNY, CDR2 SVGAGI (reference sequence). The chain's CDR3 is CASSSIGQPNTEAFF. The CDR3 nucleotides are TGTGCCAGCAGTAGTATCGGGCAGCCGAACACTGAAGCTTTCTTT.

The chain carries TRBV7-9 and TRBJ2-2, with a tentative D call TRBD2 (6 bases). Trimming took 1 base from V and 4 from J, leaving 10 bases between them. The CDR3 is 15 amino acids. Germline CDR1 reads SEHNR; CDR2 reads FQNEAQ (reference sequence). CDR3 loop: CASSLVRLVTGELFF. The CDR3 coding sequence is TGTGCCAGCAGCTTAGTCCGACTAGTCACCGGGGAGCTGTTTTTT.

This clone was detected once. The V and J genes are TRBV19 and TRBJ1-1, with 8 bases identical to TRBD1. The CDR3 is 18 residues long. With 8 bases clipped from V and 1 base from J, the junction kept 18 bases outside the gene matches. Germline CDR1 LNHDA, CDR2 SQIVND (reference sequence). The CDR3 DNA follows: TGTGCCAGTTCGCCCGGGACAGGTCCCGGACACGCGAACACTGAAGCTTTCTTT. Residues: CASSPGTGPGHANTEAFF.

The genes are TRBV6-4 and TRBJ2-1; 9 nucleotides agree with TRBD2. The V segment lost 2 bases and the J segment 1 base; nucleotides outside the gene matches: 3. The CDR3 extends over 16 amino acids. The germline V gene encodes CDR1 MRHNA and CDR2 SNTAGT. CDR3 coding DNA: TGTGCCAGCAGTGACAAGAGCGGGGGGTCCTACAATGAGCAGTTCTTC. Its translation: CASSDKSGGSYNEQFF.

The V gene is TRBV5-1, the J gene TRBJ1-1, with 7 bases that match TRBD1. The CDR3 is 18 amino acids. Germline-derived CDR1 and CDR2 are SGHRS and YFSETQ. With 0 bases clipped from V and 0 bases from J, the junction kept 11 bases outside the gene matches. The CDR3: CASSLDGGQGVLNTEAFF. Here the CDR3 DNA reads TGCGCCAGCAGCTTGGACGGGGGTCAGGGGGTATTGAACACTGAAGCTTTCTTT. The full variable domain, completed using reference TRBV5-1 and TRBJ1-1, is KAGVTQTPRYLIKTRGQQVTLSCSPISGHRSVSWYQQTPGQGLQFLFEYFSETQRNKGNFPGRFSGRQFSNSRSEMNVSTLELGDSALYLCASSLDGGQGVLNTEAFFGQGTRLTVV.

The chain joins TRBV5-6 to TRBJ1-4; 10 bases are a match to TRBD1. With V trimmed by 4 bases and J by 6 bases, 6 bases remained unmatched. This CDR3 has 15 amino acids. Germline V CDR1 and CDR2: SGHDT, YYEEEE. Here the CDR3 reads CASSLRGQGYEKLFF. The CDR3 nucleotides are TGTGCCAGCAGCCTTCGGGGACAGGGGTATGAAAAACTGTTTTTT.

The chain uses TRBV2 and TRBJ1-1; weak D call: TRBD1 (5 bases). The V end was cut by 8 bases, the J end by 2 bases, with 12 bases between. Germline V gene data show CDR1 as SNHLY and CDR2 as FYNNEI. The CDR3 contains 13 residues. CDR3 loop: CASLRGLNTEAFF. CDR3 coding DNA: TGTGCCAGCTTGAGGGGTTTAAACACTGAAGCTTTCTTT.

The chain is built from TRBV3-1 (or the pseudogene TRBV3-2) and TRBJ1-2; TRBD1 might be the D (6 bases). CDR3 length equals 16 residues. The germline V gene has CDR1 LGHDT and CDR2 YNNKEL (reference sequence). The germline V and J ends were trimmed by 4 bases and 4 bases, with 19 bases remaining between them. CDR3: CASSPQGTSGPYGYTF. Here the CDR3 DNA reads TGTGCCAGCAGCCCCCAGGGGACCAGTGGGCCCTATGGCTACACCTTC.

The CDR3 region is CASSPERRGRGYTF. DNA of the CDR3: TGTGCCAGCTCACCAGAACGGAGGGGTCGAGGCTACACCTTC. The rearrangement uses TRBV18 and TRBJ1-2, with D maybe TRBD1 (5 bases). Germline loops: CDR1 KGHSH, CDR2 LQKENI. Trimming took 2 bases from V and 8 from J, leaving 15 bases between them. CDR3 length: 14 residues. Drawing the rest from reference TRBV18 and TRBJ1-2, the complete variable domain is NAGVMQNPRHLVRRRGQEARLRCSPMKGHSHVYWYRQLPEEGLKFMVYLQKENIIDESGMPKERFSAEFPKEGPSILRIQQVVRGDSAAYFCASSPERRGRGYTFGSGTRLTVV.

The chain links TRBV6-5 to TRBJ1-5; the D gene is possibly TRBD1 (6 bases). Germline V gene sequence: CDR1 MNHEY, CDR2 SVGAGI. V was cut by 5 bases and J by 7 bases, with 18 bases left in between. CDR3 length equals 15 residues. The DNA of the CDR3 is TGTGCCAGCAGTCCCACAGGGTACCCTGTGCAGCCCCAGCATTTT. This translates into CASSPTGYPVQPQHF.

The chain links TRBV10-3 to TRBJ1-4, with no clear D. The CDR3 contains 14 residues. Deletions cut 6 bases from V and 8 bases from J, with 16 bases between. The germline V gene encodes CDR1 ENHRY and CDR2 SYGVKD. CDR3 sequence (DNA): TGTGCCATCAGCAAGACCGAGACGGAAGAAAAACTGTTTTTT. As protein: CAISKTETEEKLFF.

The V call is TRBV27, the J call TRBJ1-1; 7 positions agree with TRBD1. The length of the CDR3 is 14 residues. From germline, CDR1 is MNHEY and CDR2 SMNVEV (reference sequence). V gave up 4 bases and J gave up 0 bases; unmatched junction bases: 2. CDR3 in amino acids: CASSSGQMNTEAFF. DNA for the CDR3: TGTGCCAGCAGTTCGGGACAGATGAACACTGAAGCTTTCTTT.

This clone was seen just once. The J gene is TRBJ2-7, the V gene TRBV5-1; weak D call: TRBD1 (6 bases). The CDR3 consists of 13 residues. Germline V lookup: CDR1 SGHRS, CDR2 YFSETQ. V lost 7 bases and J lost 2, with 13 bases in between. The CDR3 sequence is CASVRDTPYEQYF. CDR3 bases: TGCGCCAGCGTCCGGGACACTCCCTACGAGCAGTACTTC.

The rearrangement joins TRBV7-2 to TRBJ1-5; no clear D gene. Germline values: CDR1 SGHTA, CDR2 FQGNSA. Trimming removed 2 bases from V and 3 bases from J, with 11 bases in between. CDR3 size: 15 residues. The CDR3 region is CASSLFPRFNQPQHF. The CDR3 DNA sequence: TGTGCCAGCAGCTTATTTCCCCGCTTCAATCAGCCCCAGCATTTT.

This chain connects TRBV6-5 to TRBJ2-7, with TRBD1 identical over 7 bases. Germline V CDR1 and CDR2: MNHEY, SVGAGI. Trimming at V came to 6 bases and at J to 2 bases, leaving 7 bases not matched to a gene. CDR3 length: 14 residues. CDR3 DNA sequence: TGTGCCAGCAGGCGTCGACAGGGTGCCTACGAGCAGTACTTC. Amino acids: CASRRRQGAYEQYF.

The chain employs TRBV28 and TRBJ1-1; TRBD1 is a possible D gene (5 bases). Germline lookup yields CDR1 MDHEN and CDR2 SYDVKM. The CDR3 has 12 amino acids. V was clipped by 6 bases and J by 8 bases, with 13 bases between them. The CDR3 DNA reads TGTGCCAGCAGGCACGCGGGGGTCGAAGCTTTCTTT. Its translation is CASRHAGVEAFF.